This record concerns one TCR beta chain sequence. The sample comes from a study of T cells after yellow fever vaccination. Looking at the study overall: SMART-Seq v4 Ultra Low Input served to prepare low-cell-number fractions.

Trimming at V came to 0 bases and at J to 5 bases, leaving 12 bases not matched to a gene. There are 17 residues in the CDR3. The germline V gene has CDR1 MGHRA and CDR2 YSYEKL. The TCR cDNA carried a universal primer site and UMIs from 5'RACE template switching. From the 5' RACE reads, TCRdb called clonotypes with MiXCR, one entry per CDR3 protein. The sample contains a few hundred thousand distinct CDR3 sequences, roughly 4% of which appear only once. The clonotype comes from a man in his late teens or twenties who received the YFV17D yellow fever vaccine. This rearrangement joins TRBV4-1 to TRBJ2-7, with 8 bases matching TRBD1. The material was PBMCs, obtained 5 days after the yellow fever booster vaccination. This CDR3 reads CASSQDPWDRYSDEQYF. CDR3 nucleotide sequence: TGCGCCAGCAGCCAAGATCCTTGGGACAGGTATTCGGACGAGCAGTACTTC.